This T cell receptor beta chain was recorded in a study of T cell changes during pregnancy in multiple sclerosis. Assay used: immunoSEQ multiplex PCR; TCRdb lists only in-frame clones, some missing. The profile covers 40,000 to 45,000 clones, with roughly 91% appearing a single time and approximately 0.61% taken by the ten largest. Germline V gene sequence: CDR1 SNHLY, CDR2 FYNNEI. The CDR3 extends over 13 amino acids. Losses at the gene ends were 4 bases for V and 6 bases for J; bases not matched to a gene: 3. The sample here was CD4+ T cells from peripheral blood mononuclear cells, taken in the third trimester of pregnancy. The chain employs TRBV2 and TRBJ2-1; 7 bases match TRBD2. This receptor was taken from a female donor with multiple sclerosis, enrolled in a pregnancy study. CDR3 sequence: CASSGGLGNEQFF. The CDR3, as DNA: TGTGCCAGCAGTGGAGGACTAGGCAATGAGCAGTTCTTC.